A single sample gave rise to the 4 T cell receptor beta chains below, sequenced in a study of blood T cells in healthy people across ages. With a J-beta primer mix and a sample-barcoded 5' primer, a second PCR ran about 7 to 12 cycles. MiXCR was run by TCRdb on the 5' RACE reads, yielding one entry per CDR3 protein. This repertoire shows about 1,400,000 distinct CDR3 sequences, 59% found once; its top ten account for about 6.7%. Sequencing was carried out using blood. Source of these receptors: a man younger than 30 in good health.

V is TRBV20-1 and J is TRBJ2-1, with 11 bases that match TRBD2. V was pared by 1 base and J by 2 bases, with 13 bases of the junction left unmatched. Looked up from germline, CDR1 is DFQATT and CDR2 is SNEGSKA (reference sequence). This CDR3 region has 19 residues. CDR3 DNA: TGCAGTGCTAGAGGAGGCCTAGCGGGAGGCCCCGGGCCCTACAATGAGCAGTTCTTC. Protein: CSARGGLAGGPGPYNEQFF.

This clonotype was recorded many times. The chain carries TRBV27 and TRBJ2-6; D gene ambiguous. CDR1 MNHEY and CDR2 SMNVEV come from the germline V gene (reference sequence). This CDR3 comprises 13 residues. Between the trimmed V and J ends, which lost 6 bases and 1 base, there was a span of 4 bases. The CDR3 coding sequence is TGTGCCAGCAGCTTGTCTGGGGCCAACGTCCTGACTTTC. It codes for CASSLSGANVLTF.

The genes are TRBV20-1 and TRBJ1-1; D is ambiguous. V lost 1 base and J lost 2, with 11 bases in between. The CDR3 loop spans 14 amino acids. Germline lookup yields CDR1 DFQATT and CDR2 SNEGSKA (reference sequence). The CDR3 DNA reads as TGCAGTGCTAGAGTTGCACAGAGAAACACTGAAGCTTTCTTT. Encoded protein: CSARVAQRNTEAFF.

The chain is built from TRBV12-3 or TRBV12-4 and TRBJ1-6, with D perhaps TRBD1 (5 bases). Between the trimmed V and J ends, which lost 6 bases and 10 bases, there was a span of 10 bases. CDR3 length: 12 residues. CDR3 nucleotides: TGTGCCAGCAGGGCGCAGGGCTCACCCCTCCACTTT. Translating it yields CASRAQGSPLHF.